What follows are 9 T cell receptor beta chains derived from one specimen sequenced in a study of blood T cells in healthy people across ages. For the second PCR, which ran for about 7 to 12 cycles, a sample-barcoded 5' primer and a J-beta primer mix were used. In TCRdb, the 5' RACE reads were re-called with MiXCR into one record per CDR3 protein. The sample holds under 2 million distinct CDR3 sequences, about 31% seen once. The sequenced sample was blood. These receptors were obtained from a woman between 25 and 40 years old in good health.

This clonotype occurred a few times. The chain joins TRBV5-1 to TRBJ1-1; D is possibly TRBD1 (5 bases). Trimming removed 0 bases from V and 3 bases from J, with 12 bases in between. The length of the CDR3 is 15 residues. Germline loops: CDR1 SGHRS, CDR2 YFSETQ. The CDR3 reads CASSLAFMGDTEAFF. DNA of the CDR3: TGCGCCAGCAGCTTGGCGTTTATGGGGGACACTGAAGCTTTCTTT. Using reference TRBV5-1 and TRBJ1-1 for the parts outside the CDR3, the full variable domain is KAGVTQTPRYLIKTRGQQVTLSCSPISGHRSVSWYQQTPGQGLQFLFEYFSETQRNKGNFPGRFSGRQFSNSRSEMNVSTLELGDSALYLCASSLAFMGDTEAFFGQGTRLTVV.

The count of this clonotype is one. Its ends do not fully match the called genes, so a read error is possible. The chain recombines TRBV20-1 with TRBJ2-4; TRBD2 matches 9 bases. The J call may be in error: the DNA end matches TRBJ2-7 better. The CDR3 has 12 residues. Germline CDR1 is DFQATT and CDR2 is SNEGSKA (reference sequence). The CDR3 DNA is TGCAGTCCTAGCGGGGAGACCTACGAGCAGTACTTC. Translated: CSPSGETYEQYF.

The chain uses TRBV15 and TRBJ2-1; TRBD1 matches 7 bases. Germline loops: CDR1 LNHNV, CDR2 YYDKDF (reference sequence). The ends lost 5 bases at V and 5 bases at J; junction bases unmatched: 6. The CDR3 totals 14 residues. The CDR3 here is CATSSRTGHNEQFF. The CDR3 DNA is TGTGCCACCAGCTCACGGACAGGCCACAATGAGCAGTTCTTC.

This clonotype appeared many times. The V and J genes are TRBV15 and TRBJ2-1, with D perhaps TRBD1 (5 bases). The CDR3 length is 14 residues. Per germline, CDR1 LNHNV and CDR2 YYDKDF (reference sequence). The germline V and J ends were trimmed by 8 bases and 2 bases, with 13 bases remaining between them. The CDR3 DNA reads TGTGCCACCGCGCCCCGACAGACCTACAATGAGCAGTTCTTC. Amino acid sequence: CATAPRQTYNEQFF.

Points on this clonotype: A read error may be the cause here, since a much bigger clone is one base away. This chain connects TRBV29-1 to TRBJ2-1, with D possibly TRBD1 on 6 matching bases. CDR3 size: 13 residues. V lost 7 bases and J 10 bases, leaving 20 bases between the germline ends. The germline gives CDR1 SQVTM, CDR2 ANQGSEA. The chain's CDR3 is CSAQRGSSYEQFF. DNA of the CDR3: TGCAGCGCCCAAAGGGGGTCCTCCTACGAGCAGTTCTTC.

This clonotype has more than one count but fewer than ten. The chain is built from TRBV30 and TRBJ2-5; 11 nucleotides match TRBD2. Per the germline V gene, CDR1 is GTSNPN and CDR2 is SVGIG (reference sequence). Losses at the gene ends were 2 bases for V and 1 base for J; bases not matched to a gene: 6. CDR3 length equals 16 residues. The CDR3 loop is CAWSRGGTSGQETQYF. CDR3 in DNA: TGTGCCTGGAGTAGAGGCGGGACTAGCGGCCAAGAGACCCAGTACTTC.

The J gene is TRBJ1-4, the V gene TRBV20-1; D uncertain. CDR1 is DFQATT and CDR2 is SNEGSKA in the germline V gene (reference sequence). V was trimmed by 0 bases and J by 5 bases, leaving 13 bases between them. The CDR3 is made up of 15 amino acids. In DNA, the CDR3 is TGCAGTGCTAGAGATCGTCCGGGAGGGAATGAAAAACTGTTTTTT. Translating it yields CSARDRPGGNEKLFF.

The V and J genes are TRBV2 and TRBJ1-2; D is undetermined. The CDR3 runs to 12 residues. In germline, CDR1 is SNHLY, CDR2 FYNNEI. Trimming took off 8 bases at V and 4 bases at J, with 11 bases between the two ends. This chain's CDR3 is CASRSPVYGYTF. The CDR3 bases are TGTGCCAGCCGGTCTCCCGTCTATGGCTACACCTTC.

This chain links TRBV5-1 with TRBJ1-1; tentative D call: TRBD1 (6 bases). Deletions cut 1 base from V and 3 bases from J, with 10 bases between. The CDR3 loop spans 14 amino acids. Germline CDR1 reads SGHRS; CDR2 reads YFSETQ. The chain's CDR3 is CASSLYRVDTEAFF. The CDR3 nucleotides read TGCGCCAGCAGCTTGTACAGGGTTGACACTGAAGCTTTCTTT.